This T cell receptor (beta chain) was captured by sequencing in a study of blood T cell repertoires in COVID-19. About the research overall: COVID-19 samples collected from the United States, Italy and Spain covered acute and convalescent phases.

Libraries were prepared by immunoSEQ multiplex PCR; TCRdb keeps only in-frame clonotypes and omits some of them. This table has some 100,000 clones, over 70% appearing once. This CDR3 has 17 amino acids. Germline V gene lookup returns CDR1 SGHVS and CDR2 FNYEAQ. V was clipped by 1 base and J by 1 base; unmatched bases: 4. The source of this sequence is a woman aged 50 to 60 with acute or convalescent COVID-19. V usage is TRBV7-6 and J usage is TRBJ2-4, with 10 positions matching TRBD1. The sample comprised peripheral blood. CDR3: CASSLGGQGTAKNIQYF. The DNA of the CDR3 is TGTGCCAGCAGCTTAGGGGGACAGGGGACCGCCAAAAACATTCAGTACTTC.